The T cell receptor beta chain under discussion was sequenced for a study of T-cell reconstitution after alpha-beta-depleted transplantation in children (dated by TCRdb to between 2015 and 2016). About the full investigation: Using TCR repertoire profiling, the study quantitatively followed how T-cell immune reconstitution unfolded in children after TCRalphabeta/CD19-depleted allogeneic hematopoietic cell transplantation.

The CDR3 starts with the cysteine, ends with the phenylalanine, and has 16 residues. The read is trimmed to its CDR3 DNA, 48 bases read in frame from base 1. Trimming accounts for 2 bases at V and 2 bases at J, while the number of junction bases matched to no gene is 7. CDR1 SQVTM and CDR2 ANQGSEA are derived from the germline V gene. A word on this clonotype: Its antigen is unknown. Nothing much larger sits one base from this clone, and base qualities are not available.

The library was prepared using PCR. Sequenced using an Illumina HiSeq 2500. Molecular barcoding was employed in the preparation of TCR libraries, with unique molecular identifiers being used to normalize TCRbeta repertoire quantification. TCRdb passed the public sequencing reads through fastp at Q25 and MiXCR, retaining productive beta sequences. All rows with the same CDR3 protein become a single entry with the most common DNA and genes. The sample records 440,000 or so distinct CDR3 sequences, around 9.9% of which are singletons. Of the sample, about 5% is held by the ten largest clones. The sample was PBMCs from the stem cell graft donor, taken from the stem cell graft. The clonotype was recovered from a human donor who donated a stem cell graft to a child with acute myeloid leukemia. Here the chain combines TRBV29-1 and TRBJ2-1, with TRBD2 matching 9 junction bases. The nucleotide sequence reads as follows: TGCAGCGTTGAAAGACTAGCGGCTGGAACCTACAATGAGCAGTTCTTC. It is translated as CSVERLAAGTYNEQFF.